Listed below are T cell receptor beta chains from one sample, sequenced in a study of OX40 agonist ivuxolimab in advanced cancers. Sequencing was performed with immunoSEQ multiplex PCR; in TCRdb, only in-frame clones are kept and a portion is missing. The sample shows some 48,000 clones, around four fifths of them seen only once. Material: CD4+ or CD8+ T cells sorted from blood, obtained in a trial of the OX40 agonist ivuxolimab. The receptors stem from an adult with an advanced solid tumor such as melanoma, head and neck, liver or kidney cancer. Both conserved end residues are part of each CDR3. A D gene is named only where the DNA matches it firmly. Rows may omit the clone size; those that give it use once, few, many or a size class.

clone_size	v_call	d_call	j_call	cdr3_aa	cdr3_nt
.	TRBV27	TRBD1	TRBJ1-2	CASSLMAGGLYGYTF	TGTGCCAGCAGTTTAATGGCAGGGGGCTTGTATGGCTACACCTTC
.	TRBV11-2	.	TRBJ1-3	CASSPWGQESLDSGNTIYF	TGTGCCAGCAGCCCTTGGGGACAAGAAAGCTTAGACTCTGGAAACACCATATATTTT
once	TRBV7-7	.	TRBJ2-5	CASSQQLIQETQYF	TGTGCTAGCAGCCAACAGCTAATCCAAGAGACCCAGTACTTC
.	TRBV6-5	.	TRBJ2-3	CASSFTNTDTQYF	TGTGCCAGCAGTTTCACAAACACAGATACGCAGTATTTT
.	TRBV9	TRBD1	TRBJ1-1	CASSAGQGMNTEAFF	TGTGCCAGCAGCGCCGGACAGGGGATGAACACTGAAGCTTTCTTT
.	TRBV11-2	.	TRBJ2-7	CASSRKASTSYEQYF	TGTGCCAGCAGCCGAAAAGCCAGCACGTCCTACGAGCAGTACTTC
.	TRBV6-6	.	TRBJ2-7	CASSYSLTGSYEQYF	TGTGCCAGCAGTTACTCCCTCACAGGATCCTACGAGCAGTACTTC
.	TRBV7-9	TRBD2	TRBJ2-2	CASSSPSGRPGELFF	TGTGCCAGCAGCTCCCCCAGCGGGAGGCCCGGGGAGCTGTTTTTT
.	TRBV4-2	.	TRBJ2-3	CASSPGTSTSTDTQYF	TGTGCCAGCAGCCCCGGGACTTCTACTAGCACAGATACGCAGTATTTT
.	TRBV27	.	TRBJ2-1	CASSRTPSSYNEQFF	TGTGCCAGCAGTAGGACCCCGAGCTCCTACAATGAGCAGTTCTTC
.	TRBV5-6	.	TRBJ2-1	CASSLHGLLHEQFF	TGTGCCAGCAGCTTACATGGATTGCTCCATGAGCAGTTCTTC
.	TRBV11-2	.	TRBJ1-1	CASTLFAGSTEAFF	TGTGCCAGCACCTTGTTCGCGGGGTCAACTGAAGCTTTCTTT
.	TRBV29-1	TRBD1	TRBJ1-5	CSARDRESQPQHF	TGCAGCGCCCGTGACAGGGAGAGTCAGCCCCAGCATTTT
.	TRBV28	.	TRBJ2-2	CASSLPRGNTGELFF	TGTGCCAGCAGTCTCCCCCGCGGGAACACCGGGGAGCTGTTTTTT
.	TRBV10-2	TRBD2	TRBJ2-2	CASHGAGGSGTGELFF	TGCGCCTCCCATGGAGCGGGAGGGTCGGGCACCGGGGAGCTGTTTTTT
.	TRBV6-5	.	TRBJ2-7	CASSYLDSEIYEQYF	TGTGCCAGCAGTTACCTGGACAGTGAGATCTACGAGCAGTACTTC
.	TRBV29-1	.	TRBJ1-1	CSVPGGFGEAFF	TGCAGTGTACCCGGGGGTTTCGGTGAAGCTTTCTTT
.	TRBV10-3	TRBD1	TRBJ2-7	CAISGLDRGNEQYF	TGTGCCATCAGTGGTTTGGACAGGGGCAACGAGCAGTACTTC
.	TRBV29-1	.	TRBJ2-7	CSVELTPGTSVYEQYF	TGCAGCGTTGAATTAACCCCCGGGACATCAGTCTACGAGCAGTACTTC
.	TRBV4-3	.	TRBJ2-3	CASSLGSGTDTQYF	TGCGCCAGCAGCCTCGGGAGCGGCACAGATACGCAGTATTTT
few	TRBV6-6	TRBD1	TRBJ2-3	CASSEGTGGTDTQYF	TGTGCCAGCAGTGAGGGGACAGGGGGCACAGATACGCAGTATTTT
.	TRBV4-1	TRBD1	TRBJ2-1	CASSLLTGGLVNEQFF	TGCGCCAGCAGCCTCTTGACAGGGGGCTTGGTCAATGAGCAGTTCTTC
.	TRBV10-3	.	TRBJ2-1	CAISEGGAYNEQFF	TGTGCCATCAGTGAGGGGGGGGCGTACAATGAGCAGTTCTTC
.	TRBV30	TRBD1	TRBJ2-7	CAWRKTGGGKEQYF	TGTGCCTGGAGGAAAACAGGGGGAGGTAAGGAGCAGTACTTC
once	TRBV28	.	TRBJ1-5	CASRTQGNSNQPQHF	TGTGCCAGCAGGACCCAGGGGAATAGCAATCAGCCCCAGCATTTT
.	TRBV28	.	TRBJ2-5	CASSPTRDKIREETQYF	TGTGCCAGCAGCCCTACCAGGGACAAAATTAGGGAAGAGACCCAGTACTTC
.	TRBV27	.	TRBJ2-3	CASSDPTSASLDTQYF	TGTGCCAGCAGTGACCCGACTAGTGCTTCTCTAGATACGCAGTATTTT
.	TRBV11-2	TRBD2	TRBJ2-7	CATKTWASGGTEQYF	TGTGCCACCAAGACTTGGGCTAGCGGGGGGACCGAGCAGTACTTC
few	TRBV5-6	TRBD2	TRBJ2-4	CASSSSGGEQNIQYF	TGTGCCAGCAGCTCCAGCGGGGGGGAACAAAACATTCAGTACTTC
once	TRBV11-3	TRBD1	TRBJ2-7	CASSLGTGGYEQYF	TGTGCCAGCAGCTTGGGGACAGGGGGGTACGAGCAGTACTTC
.	TRBV11-2	.	TRBJ2-5	CASSLGPGHQETQYF	TGTGCCAGCAGCTTAGGACCAGGACACCAAGAGACCCAGTACTTC
.	TRBV11-2	.	TRBJ2-1	CASSPPGWNEQFF	TGTGCCAGCAGCCCTCCAGGGTGGAATGAGCAGTTCTTC
once	TRBV9	TRBD2	TRBJ2-2	CASSHSGGLAGELFF	TGTGCCAGCAGCCATAGCGGGGGCCTGGCCGGGGAGCTGTTTTTT
.	TRBV6-5	.	TRBJ2-1	CASSYVQGFFNEQFF	TGTGCCAGCAGTTACGTCCAGGGCTTTTTCAATGAGCAGTTCTTC
.	TRBV7-4	TRBD1	TRBJ1-6	CASSPHRGHYNSPLHF	TGTGCCAGCAGCCCTCACAGGGGCCACTATAATTCACCCCTCCACTTT
.	TRBV29-1	.	TRBJ2-7	CSVGTDWALYEQYF	TGCAGCGTTGGGACAGATTGGGCCCTCTACGAGCAGTACTTC
.	TRBV28	.	TRBJ2-3	CASTRPELTDTQYF	TGTGCCAGCACCCGACCAGAGCTCACAGATACGCAGTATTTT
.	TRBV29-1	.	TRBJ2-1	CSVWVGAGDEQFF	TGCAGCGTTTGGGTGGGAGCCGGTGATGAGCAGTTCTTC
few	TRBV29-1	.	TRBJ2-7	CSVEGGTTNYEQYF	TGCAGCGTTGAAGGTGGGACAACCAACTACGAGCAGTACTTC
.	TRBV4-1	TRBD1	TRBJ2-5	CASSRDRETQYF	TGCGCCAGCAGCCGGGACAGGGAGACCCAGTACTTC
.	TRBV4-3	.	TRBJ2-2	CASGEGGRSGELFF	TGCGCCAGCGGGGAAGGGGGAAGGTCCGGGGAGCTGTTTTTT
.	TRBV28	TRBD1	TRBJ1-5	CASRIGQVSNQPQHF	TGTGCCAGCAGAATTGGACAGGTGAGCAATCAGCCCCAGCATTTT
.	TRBV28	.	TRBJ2-5	CASSVSAWETQYF	TGTGCCAGCTCCGTGTCAGCCTGGGAGACCCAGTACTTC
.	TRBV7-9	.	TRBJ2-1	CASSLRVPPDFSYNEQFF	TGTGCCAGCAGCTTAAGGGTCCCCCCAGACTTCTCCTACAATGAGCAGTTCTTC
few	TRBV7-9	TRBD1	TRBJ2-5	CASSPRDREETQYF	TGTGCCAGCAGCCCCCGGGACAGGGAAGAGACCCAGTACTTC
.	TRBV27	TRBD1	TRBJ1-1	CASSSRQGGVDTEAFF	TGTGCCAGCAGTTCCCGACAGGGAGGGGTGGACACTGAAGCTTTCTTT
.	TRBV5-1	.	TRBJ1-4	CASSFRGNEKLFF	TGCGCCAGCAGCTTCAGGGGTAATGAAAAACTGTTTTTT
once	TRBV29-1	.	TRBJ2-2	CSVFWIGSNTGELFF	TGCAGCGTTTTCTGGATCGGGAGTAACACCGGGGAGCTGTTTTTT
once	TRBV5-6	.	TRBJ2-1	CASSRLGSEQFF	TGTGCCAGCAGCCGGTTGGGAAGTGAGCAGTTCTTC
.	TRBV6-5	TRBD1	TRBJ1-2	CASRTTGGAGYGYTF	TGTGCCAGCAGGACTACAGGGGGCGCGGGCTATGGCTACACCTTC
.	TRBV5-1	.	TRBJ1-4	CASSLQGPNEKLFF	TGCGCCAGCAGCTTGCAGGGGCCTAATGAAAAACTGTTTTTT
.	TRBV5-6	TRBD2	TRBJ2-3	CASSPRVAGGLDTQYF	TGTGCCAGCAGCCCCAGGGTAGCGGGGGGGCTAGATACGCAGTATTTT
.	TRBV5-5	.	TRBJ1-5	CASSLQGSNQPQHF	TGTGCCAGCAGCTTACAGGGTAGCAATCAGCCCCAGCATTTT
few	TRBV11-2	.	TRBJ1-3	CASSSLGGRTPGNTIYF	TGTGCCAGCAGCTCCCTGGGGGGGAGGACTCCTGGAAACACCATATATTTT
.	TRBV5-6	.	TRBJ2-1	CASSLGWGEEQFF	TGTGCCAGCAGTCTGGGGTGGGGCGAAGAGCAGTTCTTC